These 15 T cell receptor beta chains originate from one sample sequenced in a study of CD8 T cells in ankylosing spondylitis. Study-wide results and caveats: Typical of ankylosing spondylitis blood, it appeared, was a TCR beta motif of eight highly homologous variants.

Using its own MiXCR run on the 5' RACE reads, TCRdb lists one record per CDR3 protein. The sample lists roughly 700,000 distinct CDR3 sequences; roughly 19% were seen once. Antigens of these TCRs are unknown. The source material was blood, either unsorted or a sorted T cell fraction (not recorded which). Source of these receptors: a male donor with ankylosing spondylitis.

In its sample, this clonotype was seen a few times. The chain joins TRBV20-1 to TRBJ2-1; 14 nucleotides line up with TRBD2. The CDR3 spans 15 residues. V dropped 6 bases and J dropped 7; count of bases not matched to a gene: 8. The V gene's germline CDR1 is DFQATT and CDR2 SNEGSKA (reference sequence). CDR3 bases: TGCAGTGCCTGGGGACTAGCGGGGGCTCTGAATGAGCAGTTCTTC. It codes for CSAWGLAGALNEQFF.

The rearrangement joins TRBV3-1 to TRBJ1-4; D call uncertain. The CDR3 sequence is 16 residues long. Germline CDR1 LGHDT, CDR2 YNNKEL (reference sequence). V was clipped by 0 bases and J by 5 bases, with 13 bases between them. The CDR3 DNA reads as TGTGCCAGCAGCCAAGATCGGGCCGGGAGAAATGAAAAACTGTTTTTT. Its translation is CASSQDRAGRNEKLFF.

The chain combines TRBV7-2 with TRBJ2-1, with a weak D call TRBD2 (5 bases). V was cut by 2 bases and J by 8 bases, with 13 bases left in between. The germline V gene has CDR1 SGHTA and CDR2 FQGNSA. The CDR3 spans 14 residues. CDR3: CASSLNGARDEQFF. The CDR3 nucleotides are TGTGCCAGCAGCTTAAACGGCGCGAGGGATGAGCAGTTCTTC.

Only a few counts were recorded for this clonotype. The chain carries TRBV12-3 or TRBV12-4 and TRBJ2-2, with D hard to call. The germline V and J ends were trimmed by 7 bases and 0 bases, with 12 bases remaining between them. The CDR3 extends over 15 amino acids. CDR3 nucleotide sequence: TGTGCCAGCACCCGTCTTCGGGCGAACACCGGGGAGCTGTTTTTT. Protein: CASTRLRANTGELFF.

In this sample, this clonotype turned up a few times. J is TRBJ1-3 and V is TRBV29-1; unclear D gene. Germline assignment: CDR1 SQVTM and CDR2 ANQGSEA. The CDR3 totals 15 residues. Trimming removed 2 bases at V and 4 bases at J, with 15 bases between. The CDR3 loop reads CSVESGLESGNTIYF. The CDR3 nucleotides are TGCAGCGTTGAATCTGGGTTAGAATCCGGAAACACCATATATTTT.

The chain is built from TRBV7-9 and TRBJ2-3; TRBD1 or TRBD2 may be the D gene (6 bases each). The CDR3 is made up of 14 amino acids. Between the trimmed V and J ends, which lost 2 bases and 5 bases, there was a span of 11 bases. The germline gives CDR1 SEHNR, CDR2 FQNEAQ (reference sequence). The CDR3 reads CASSLKGGGDTQYF. DNA for the CDR3: TGTGCCAGCAGCTTAAAGGGGGGAGGAGATACGCAGTATTTT.

The CDR3 sequence: CASSLELAGVGEQFF. DNA of the CDR3: TGTGCCAGCAGCTTAGAACTAGCGGGAGTGGGTGAGCAGTTCTTC. V is TRBV7-2 and J is TRBJ2-1; 11 bases map to TRBD2. V trimming: 1 base; J trimming: 9 bases; junction bases outside the gene matches: 5. Germline V gene data show CDR1 as SGHTA and CDR2 as FQGNSA. The CDR3 covers 15 residues.

The chain uses TRBV20-1 and TRBJ2-1, with 7 nucleotides matching TRBD2. After removal of 1 base from V and 1 base from J, the junction contained 7 bases not matched to a gene. From germline, CDR1 is DFQATT and CDR2 SNEGSKA (reference sequence). This CDR3 has 16 residues. The CDR3 DNA follows: TGCAGTGCTAGAGTGGCGACTAGCCCGTCCTACAATGAGCAGTTCTTC. Translation gives CSARVATSPSYNEQFF.

CDR3 amino acids: CASSLSGYVAEETQYF. CDR3 nucleotides: TGTGCCAGCAGTTTATCTGGCTATGTAGCGGAAGAGACCCAGTACTTC. The rearrangement uses TRBV27 and TRBJ2-5, with TRBD2 as a possible D gene (6 bases). From germline, CDR1 is MNHEY and CDR2 SMNVEV (reference sequence). V was shortened by 0 bases and J by 3 bases, with 14 bases between the two germline ends. This CDR3 spans 16 amino acids.

This chain connects TRBV30 to TRBJ2-7, with unresolved D. The CDR3 has 13 amino acids. CDR1 and CDR2 (germline): GTSNPN, SVGIG (reference sequence). Trimming shortened V by 0 bases and J by 4 bases, and 10 bases separated the two germline ends. CDR3 amino acids: CAWSVGQEYEQYF. CDR3 sequence (DNA): TGTGCCTGGAGTGTAGGCCAGGAATACGAGCAGTACTTC.

In its sample, this clonotype was seen a few times. This chain links TRBV4-1 with TRBJ2-1, with D unclear. In germline, CDR1 is MGHRA, CDR2 YSYEKL. This CDR3 contains 15 residues. Trimming took off 0 bases at V and 4 bases at J, with 10 bases between the two ends. The CDR3 DNA reads as TGCGCCAGCAGCCAAGACTATTCCGGTTACAATGAGCAGTTCTTC. Translated: CASSQDYSGYNEQFF.

The chain employs TRBV6-5 and TRBJ1-6; 7 nucleotides line up with TRBD1. Trimming cost V 6 bases and J 8 bases; bases outside gene matches: 10. The CDR3 consists of 15 residues. Germline V gene lookup returns CDR1 MNHEY and CDR2 SVGAGI. CDR3 in amino acids: CASRLVRDSDSPLHF. The CDR3 coding sequence is TGTGCCAGCAGACTCGTCCGGGACAGTGATTCACCCCTCCACTTT.

In its sample, this clonotype was seen a few times. The rearrangement uses TRBV28 and TRBJ2-3; D unclear. Trimming cost V 11 bases and J 2 bases, with 11 bases left between them. CDR3 length: 12 residues. Germline-derived CDR1 and CDR2 are MDHEN and SYDVKM. CDR3 amino acids: CALGRSTDTQYF. CDR3 sequence (DNA): TGTGCCCTGGGTCGGTCCACAGATACGCAGTATTTT.

The genes are TRBV6-5 and TRBJ2-1; 15 bases align to TRBD2. Germline CDR1 reads MNHEY; CDR2 reads SVGAGI. The CDR3 is made up of 19 amino acids. Losses at the gene ends were 0 bases for V and 5 bases for J; bases not matched to a gene: 8. The DNA for the CDR3 is TGTGCCAGCAGTTACTCAGGGACTAGCGGGAGGTCGGGCCACAATGAGCAGTTCTTC. It specifies CASSYSGTSGRSGHNEQFF.

The chain links TRBV15 to TRBJ2-2; D remains ambiguous. This CDR3 has 15 amino acids. The ends were cut back, 1 base at V and 3 bases at J, with 9 bases in the middle. CDR1 LNHNV and CDR2 YYDKDF come from the germline V gene (reference sequence). The CDR3 DNA reads as TGTGCCACCAGCAGAGCGGGCGGTTACACCGGGGAGCTGTTTTTT. Its translation is CATSRAGGYTGELFF.